This T cell receptor beta chain appears in the sequencing data of a study of graft-versus-host responses after intestinal transplantation. Overall study: Once they had received anti-thymocyte globulin induction, all recipients took tacrolimus and steroids for around 3 years. Study-level findings and limits: After transplant, early declines in HvG clones were associated with peak levels of circulating GvH clones.

TCRdb keeps only in-frame clones here, not all; method: immunoSEQ multiplex PCR. Among 65,000 to 100,000 clones, roughly 92% were seen once, and the ten largest hold about 0.44%. Germline CDR1 SGHVS, CDR2 FNYEAQ. V lost 5 bases, J lost 6 bases, and 7 bases stayed unmatched. This CDR3 comprises 15 residues. Regarding this clone: The antigen is undetermined.

Sequencing was performed on unstimulated CD8+ T cells sorted from spleen or lymph node cells, taken before transplant. The receptor comes from a human donor who was the organ donor for an intestinal transplant. The chain employs TRBV7-6 and TRBJ2-3; 11 positions agree with TRBD2. The CDR3 region has the DNA TGTGCCAGCAGCGCCACAGTAGCGGGGGGGGATACGCAGTATTTT. It codes for CASSATVAGGDTQYF.